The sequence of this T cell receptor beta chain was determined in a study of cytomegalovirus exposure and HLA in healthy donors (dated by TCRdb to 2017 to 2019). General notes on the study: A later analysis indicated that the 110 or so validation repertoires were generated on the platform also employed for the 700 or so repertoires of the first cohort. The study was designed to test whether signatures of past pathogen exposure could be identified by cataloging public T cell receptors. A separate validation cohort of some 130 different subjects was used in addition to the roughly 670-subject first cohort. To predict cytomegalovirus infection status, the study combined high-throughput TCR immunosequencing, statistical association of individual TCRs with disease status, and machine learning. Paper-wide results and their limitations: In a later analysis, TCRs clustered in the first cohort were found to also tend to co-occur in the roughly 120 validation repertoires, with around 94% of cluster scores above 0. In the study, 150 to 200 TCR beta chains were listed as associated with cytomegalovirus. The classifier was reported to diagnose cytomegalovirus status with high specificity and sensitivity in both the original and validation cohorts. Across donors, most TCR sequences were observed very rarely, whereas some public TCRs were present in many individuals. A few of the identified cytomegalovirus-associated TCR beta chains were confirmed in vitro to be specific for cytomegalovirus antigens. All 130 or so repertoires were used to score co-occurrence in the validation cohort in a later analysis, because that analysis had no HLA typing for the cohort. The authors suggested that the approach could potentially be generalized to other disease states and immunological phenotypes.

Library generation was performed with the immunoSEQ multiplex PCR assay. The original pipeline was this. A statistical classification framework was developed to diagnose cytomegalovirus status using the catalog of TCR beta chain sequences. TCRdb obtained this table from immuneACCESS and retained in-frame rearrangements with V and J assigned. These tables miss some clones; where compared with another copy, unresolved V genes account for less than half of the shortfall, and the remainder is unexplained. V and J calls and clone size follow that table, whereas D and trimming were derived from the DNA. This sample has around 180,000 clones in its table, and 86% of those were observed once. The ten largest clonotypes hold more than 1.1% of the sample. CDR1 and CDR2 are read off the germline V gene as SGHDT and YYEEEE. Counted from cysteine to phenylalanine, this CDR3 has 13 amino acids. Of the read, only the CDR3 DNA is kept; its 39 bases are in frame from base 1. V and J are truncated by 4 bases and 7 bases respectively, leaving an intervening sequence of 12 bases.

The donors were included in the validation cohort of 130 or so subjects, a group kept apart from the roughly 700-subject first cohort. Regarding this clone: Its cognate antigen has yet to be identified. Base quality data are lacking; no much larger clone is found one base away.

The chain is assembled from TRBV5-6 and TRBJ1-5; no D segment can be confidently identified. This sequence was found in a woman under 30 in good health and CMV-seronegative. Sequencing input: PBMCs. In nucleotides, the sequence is TGTGCCAGCAGCACGAGGTCGGGGCAGCCCCAGCATTTT. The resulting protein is CASSTRSGQPQHF.